One sample yielded the 5 T cell receptor beta chains listed below, sequenced in a study of cytomegalovirus exposure and HLA in healthy donors. 13 Jbeta primers and 60 Vbeta primers were used for the PCR. The data were produced by immunoSEQ multiplex PCR, yet TCRdb's version contains in-frame clones alone and is incomplete. The repertoire consists of some 130,000 clones, with over 70% occurring once and the leading ten covering 2.2%. Material for sequencing was PBMCs. These receptors were taken from a man in his thirties or forties in good health and CMV-seronegative.

V and J are TRBV27 and TRBJ2-1, with a weak D call TRBD2 (6 bases). CDR1 and CDR2 from the germline V gene are MNHEY and SMNVEV (reference sequence). V lost 2 bases to trimming and J lost 1 base, with 12 bases between them. The CDR3 has 16 amino acids. The CDR3 protein is CASSLIGSVSYNEQFF. Written as DNA, the CDR3 is TGTGCCAGCAGTTTAATCGGGAGCGTGTCCTACAATGAGCAGTTCTTC.

The chain joins TRBV5-8 to TRBJ1-5; D is possibly TRBD1 (5 bases). V was pared by 0 bases and J by 4 bases, with 11 bases between. Germline V gene data show CDR1 as SGHTS and CDR2 as YDEGEE. The CDR3 is made up of 15 amino acids. CDR3 DNA sequence: TGTGCCAGCAGCTTGGGCCGACAGAAAAATCAGCCCCAGCATTTT. Protein sequence: CASSLGRQKNQPQHF. Complete variable domain (other parts from reference TRBV5-8 and TRBJ1-5): EAGVTQSPTHLIKTRGQQATLRCSPISGHTSVYWYQQALGLGLQFLLWYDEGEERNRGNFPPRFSGRQFPNYSSELNVNALELEDSALYLCASSLGRQKNQPQHFGDGTRLSIL.

The sample holds a few counts of this clone. The chain carries TRBV6-1 and TRBJ2-7; D may be TRBD2 (5 bases). CDR3 length: 15 residues. V shed 8 bases and J shed 5 bases, with 22 bases lying between them. Germline V gene lookup returns CDR1 MNHNS and CDR2 SASEGT. DNA for the CDR3: TGTGCCAGCGGGCTCAGACGGGCGGGCCCCAACGAGCAGTACTTC. This encodes CASGLRRAGPNEQYF.

This chain connects TRBV10-2 to TRBJ2-1, with D possibly matching TRBD2 (7 bases). CDR3 length: 16 amino acids. Germline CDR1 WSHSY, CDR2 SAAADI. V was trimmed by 7 bases and J by 2 bases, leaving 18 bases between them. The CDR3 region has the DNA TGCGCCAGCAAGAGGGGGGGCAGGGGAACCTACAATGAGCAGTTCTTC. Protein product: CASKRGGRGTYNEQFF.

This chain links TRBV29-1 with TRBJ1-2, with TRBD1 matching over 8 bases. The CDR3 is made up of 15 amino acids. Germline lookup yields CDR1 SQVTM and CDR2 ANQGSEA. Trimming removed 3 bases from V and 3 bases from J; junction bases left unmatched: 9. This CDR3 reads CSVDSGGGYDYGYTF. The CDR3 DNA sequence: TGCAGCGTTGACTCAGGGGGCGGTTATGACTATGGCTACACCTTC.